Each of the 19 T cell receptor beta chains below was sequenced from the same sample in a study of blood T cell repertoires in COVID-19. Clones were read by immunoSEQ multiplex PCR, and TCRdb kept only the in-frame ones, dropping some. Of under 200,000 clones detected, about 80% appear once; the ten largest clones hold 1.5%. Sequenced: peripheral blood. Receptors were obtained from a human donor in a cohort sampled during active COVID-19.

V usage is TRBV6-6 and J usage is TRBJ2-7, with 9 bases lining up with TRBD1. There are 14 residues in the CDR3. The V segment lost 6 bases and the J segment 2 bases; nucleotides outside the gene matches: 5. Germline V gene data show CDR1 as MNHNY and CDR2 as SVGAGI (reference sequence). CDR3 loop: CASSYDRGTYEQYF. CDR3 in DNA: TGTGCCAGCAGCTACGACAGGGGGACCTACGAGCAGTACTTC.

The V and J genes are TRBV10-2 and TRBJ1-1, with D possibly being TRBD1 (6 bases). The CDR3 is 13 amino acids. CDR1 is WSHSY, CDR2 SAAADI, per germline. V gave up 0 bases and J gave up 4 bases, with 6 bases separating them. In nucleotides, the CDR3 is TGCGCCAGCAGTGAGTCAGGGGGCACTGAAGCTTTCTTT. Translating it yields CASSESGGTEAFF.

The CDR3 DNA sequence: TGTGCCAGTAGTATAGCAGGGACAGCACATAGCAATCAGCCCCAGCATTTT. Residues: CASSIAGTAHSNQPQHF. The chain is built from TRBV19 and TRBJ1-5; 7 nucleotides match TRBD1. Per germline, CDR1 LNHDA and CDR2 SQIVND (reference sequence). V dropped 1 base and J dropped 0; count of bases not matched to a gene: 6. CDR3 length: 17 residues.

The rearrangement joins TRBV6-5 to TRBJ1-6, with no clear D. This CDR3 contains 14 residues. Germline CDR1 and CDR2: MNHEY and SVGAGI. V was cut by 3 bases and J by 4 bases, with 7 bases left in between. In nucleotides, the CDR3 is TGTGCCAGCAGTTATCGGGGTTATAATTCACCCCTCCACTTT. Protein: CASSYRGYNSPLHF.

The CDR3: CASSRDPQETQYF. The CDR3, as DNA: TGTGCCAGCAGTCGGGATCCACAAGAGACCCAGTACTTC. The chain recombines TRBV6-2 or TRBV6-3 with TRBJ2-5; a weak D match, TRBD2 (5 bases). The germline V gene has CDR1 MNHEY and CDR2 SVGEGT. This CDR3 is 13 amino acids long. Trimming cost V 5 bases and J 2 bases, with 9 bases left between them.

The chain links TRBV4-2 to TRBJ2-2, with D perhaps matching TRBD2 (6 bases). Deletions cut 6 bases from V and 6 bases from J, with 20 bases between. Germline CDR1 reads LGHNA; CDR2 reads YNFKEQ. The CDR3 consists of 16 residues. The CDR3 region has the DNA TGTGCCAGCAGTCCGCCCCGGGGGTTGCGCCCCGGGGAGCTGTTTTTT. This codes for CASSPPRGLRPGELFF.

V gene TRBV19 combines with J gene TRBJ1-6; tentative D call: TRBD1 (6 bases). Per the germline V gene, CDR1 is LNHDA and CDR2 is SQIVND (reference sequence). The length of the CDR3 is 16 residues. The germline V and J ends were trimmed by 3 bases and 7 bases, with 16 bases remaining between them. DNA for the CDR3: TGTGCCAGTAGTATTGCCTCCGGGACATTGAATTCACCCCTCCACTTT. Translating gives CASSIASGTLNSPLHF.

This chain joins TRBV6-5 and TRBJ2-7; TRBD1 matches 9 bases. The J segment lost 8 bases and the V segment lost 4 bases, leaving 3 bases of the junction unmatched. This CDR3 region has 12 residues. CDR1 is MNHEY, CDR2 SVGAGI, per germline. The CDR3 loop is CASSSDRGQQYF. CDR3 nucleotides: TGTGCCAGCAGTTCGGACAGGGGACAGCAGTACTTC.

The chain carries TRBV4-2 and TRBJ2-7, with 7 bases lining up with TRBD2. Trimming took 0 bases from V and 1 from J; bases not matched to a gene: 6. The CDR3 has 16 residues. Germline CDR1 is LGHNA and CDR2 is YNFKEQ. CDR3 bases: TGTGCCAGCAGCCAAGAGCGGGGGATCGTTTCCTACGAGCAGTACTTC. Translated: CASSQERGIVSYEQYF.

V gene TRBV9 combines with J gene TRBJ1-6; TRBD1 agrees at 8 bases. Germline-derived CDR1 and CDR2 are SGDLS and YYNGEE. After removal of 2 bases from V and 3 bases from J, the junction contained 4 bases not matched to a gene. The CDR3 is 16 residues long. CDR3 protein: CASSVGQEIYNSPLHF. The CDR3, as DNA: TGTGCCAGCAGCGTGGGACAGGAAATCTATAATTCACCCCTCCACTTT.

This clone was seen only once. This sequence joins TRBV4-3 and TRBJ2-5, with TRBD1 matching over 8 bases. CDR1 is LGHNA and CDR2 is YSLEER in the germline V gene. CDR3 length: 13 amino acids. V shed 4 bases and J 2 bases; nucleotides not matched to a gene: 0. The CDR3 DNA sequence: TGCGCCAGCAGCCGGGACAGGCAAGAGACCCAGTACTTC. It translates to CASSRDRQETQYF.

The chain couples TRBV27 to TRBJ1-2; D perhaps matches TRBD1 (5 bases). The germline V gene encodes CDR1 MNHEY and CDR2 SMNVEV (reference sequence). Trimming shortened V by 3 bases and J by 13 bases, and 18 bases separated the two germline ends. The length of the CDR3 is 13 residues. This chain's CDR3 is CASSFNRSLNRTF. The CDR3 DNA reads TGTGCCAGCAGTTTTAACAGGTCTCTTAATCGCACCTTC.

On this clone: Other nucleotide sequences from this sample produce the same CDR3. V usage is TRBV3-1 (or the pseudogene TRBV3-2) and J usage is TRBJ2-7, with D unclear. The CDR3 sequence is 14 residues long. The germline V and J ends were trimmed by 1 base and 3 bases, with 10 bases remaining between them. Germline assignment: CDR1 LGHDT and CDR2 YNNKEL (reference sequence). CDR3 residues: CASSQGSRGYEQYF. The CDR3 region has the DNA TGTGCCAGCAGCCAAGGGAGTCGAGGCTACGAGCAGTACTTC.

This clone was counted a few times. The gene calls are TRBV7-2 and TRBJ1-2; D is perhaps TRBD1 (5 bases). The V gene lost 6 bases and the J gene lost 8 bases, with 16 bases spanning the gap. The germline V gene has CDR1 SGHTA and CDR2 FQGNSA. The CDR3 is 13 residues long. Here the CDR3 DNA reads TGTGCCAGCAGACCCCCGGGGGTAACCGGCTACACCTTC. This encodes CASRPPGVTGYTF.

The chain uses TRBV9 and TRBJ2-3; TRBD2 matches at 9 bases. The CDR3 has 17 amino acids. V was clipped by 4 bases and J by 7 bases; unmatched bases: 16. Germline V lookup: CDR1 SGDLS, CDR2 YYNGEE. The CDR3 sequence is CASSPGTMGLAPNTQYF. The DNA of the CDR3 is TGTGCCAGCAGCCCCGGGACGATGGGACTAGCACCAAATACGCAGTATTTT.

The V and J genes are TRBV10-3 and TRBJ1-2; no clear D. This CDR3 contains 13 residues. Germline V lookup: CDR1 ENHRY, CDR2 SYGVKD. The V end lost 2 bases, the J end lost 6 bases, and 10 bases lay between the germline ends. CDR3 sequence: CAISEGPTNGYTF. As DNA, the CDR3 is TGTGCCATCAGTGAGGGCCCAACTAATGGCTACACCTTC.

V is TRBV2 and J is TRBJ1-1, with D possibly TRBD1 on 6 matching bases. CDR1 SNHLY and CDR2 FYNNEI come from the germline V gene. The V end lost 6 bases, the J end lost 5 bases, and 16 bases lay between the germline ends. CDR3 length equals 14 residues. DNA for the CDR3: TGTGCCAGCAGAGGTACAGGGAGGGGTACTGAAGCTTTCTTT. The encoded protein is CASRGTGRGTEAFF. The full variable domain, its missing parts supplied by reference TRBV2 and TRBJ1-1, is EPEVTQTPSHQVTQMGQEVILRCVPISNHLYFYWYRQILGQKVEFLVSFYNNEISEKSEIFDDQFSVERPDGSNFTLKIRSTKLEDSAMYFCASRGTGRGTEAFFGQGTRLTVV.

This clone was found many times. Other DNA sequences in this specimen translate into the identical CDR3. This rearrangement joins TRBV5-4 to TRBJ2-5, with D perhaps TRBD1 (6 bases). Trimming removed 0 bases at V and 2 bases at J, with 8 bases between. The CDR3 loop spans 14 amino acids. Germline V gene data show CDR1 as SGHNT and CDR2 as YYREEE (reference sequence). The CDR3 region has the DNA TGTGCCAGCAGCTTGGGGCAGGGGCAAGAGACCCAGTACTTC. This gives the protein CASSLGQGQETQYF.

The gene calls are TRBV7-3 and TRBJ2-3; 9 nucleotides agree with TRBD2. V gave up 4 bases and J gave up 3 bases; unmatched junction bases: 11. The CDR3 is 17 residues long. From germline, CDR1 is SGHTA and CDR2 FQGTGA. CDR3 in amino acids: CASSSPGAGGLTDTQYF. For the CDR3, the DNA is TGTGCCAGCAGCTCCCCCGGGGCGGGGGGGCTGACAGATACGCAGTATTTT.